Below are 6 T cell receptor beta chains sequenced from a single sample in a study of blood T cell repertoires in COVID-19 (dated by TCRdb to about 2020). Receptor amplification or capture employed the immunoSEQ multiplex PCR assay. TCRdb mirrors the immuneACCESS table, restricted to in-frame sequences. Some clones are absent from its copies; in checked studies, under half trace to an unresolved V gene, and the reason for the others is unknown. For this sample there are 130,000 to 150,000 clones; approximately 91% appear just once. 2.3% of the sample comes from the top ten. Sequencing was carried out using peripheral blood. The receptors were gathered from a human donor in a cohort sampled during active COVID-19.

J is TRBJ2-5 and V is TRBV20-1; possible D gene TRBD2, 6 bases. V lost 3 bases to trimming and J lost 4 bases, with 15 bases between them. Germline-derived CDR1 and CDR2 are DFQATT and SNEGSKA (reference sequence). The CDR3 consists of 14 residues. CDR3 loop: CSASRGEFRETQYF. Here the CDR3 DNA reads TGCAGTGCTAGTCGCGGGGAGTTCAGAGAGACCCAGTACTTC.

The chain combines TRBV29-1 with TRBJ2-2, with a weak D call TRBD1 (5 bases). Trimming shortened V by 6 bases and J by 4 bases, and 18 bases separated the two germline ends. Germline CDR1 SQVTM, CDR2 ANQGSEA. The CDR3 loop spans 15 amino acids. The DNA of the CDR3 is TGCAGCGTAGCAGGGATTTGGTATCGCACCGGGGAGCTGTTTTTT. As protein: CSVAGIWYRTGELFF.

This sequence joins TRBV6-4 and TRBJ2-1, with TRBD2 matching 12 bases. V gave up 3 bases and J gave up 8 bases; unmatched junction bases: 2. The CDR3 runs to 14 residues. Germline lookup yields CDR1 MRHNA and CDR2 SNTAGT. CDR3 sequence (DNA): TGTGCCAGCAGTGAGACTAGCGGGAGCTATGAGCAGTTCTTC. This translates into CASSETSGSYEQFF.

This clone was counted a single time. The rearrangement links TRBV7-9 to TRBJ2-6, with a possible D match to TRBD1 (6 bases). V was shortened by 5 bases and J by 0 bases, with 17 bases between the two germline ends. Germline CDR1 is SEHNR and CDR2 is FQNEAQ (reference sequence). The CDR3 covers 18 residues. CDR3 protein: CASSRGGLPFSGANVLTF. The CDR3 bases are TGTGCCAGCAGCCGTGGGGGCCTTCCCTTCTCTGGGGCCAACGTCCTGACTTTC.

CDR3 bases: TGTGCCAGTAGTTTCAGGGGGCCTGAAGCTTTCTTT. It specifies CASSFRGPEAFF. This chain uses TRBV19 with TRBJ1-1, with 8 bases matching TRBD1. CDR3 length equals 12 residues. Germline V lookup: CDR1 LNHDA, CDR2 SQIVND (reference sequence). V was pared by 5 bases and J by 6 bases, with 2 bases of the junction left unmatched.

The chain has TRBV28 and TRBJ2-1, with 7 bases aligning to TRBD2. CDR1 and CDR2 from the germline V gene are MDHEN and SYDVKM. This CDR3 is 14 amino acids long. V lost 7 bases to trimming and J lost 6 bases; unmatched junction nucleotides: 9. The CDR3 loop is CASTTTSDSNEQFF. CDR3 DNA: TGTGCCAGCACCACCACTAGCGACTCCAATGAGCAGTTCTTC.